The 25 T cell receptor beta chains given below trace back to one sample, sequenced in a study of T cells in Graves' hyperthyroidism and ophthalmopathy. TCR beta CDR3 regions were amplified from RNA. Using the HTBI primer set, a first-round RT-PCR was run on the TCR CDR3. TCRdb analysed the multiplex PCR reads with MiXCR anew, one entry per CDR3 protein. The table records hundreds of thousands of distinct CDR3 sequences, roughly 15% of them present only once. Specimen: blood. The receptors stem from a woman aged 40 to 50 with Graves' ophthalmopathy.

This clonotype was seen repeatedly, ten times or more. The chain joins TRBV6-5 to TRBJ1-5; no clear D. The CDR3 consists of 14 residues. The V end lost 4 bases, the J end lost 3 bases, and 10 bases lay between the germline ends. Germline V gene sequence: CDR1 MNHEY, CDR2 SVGAGI. The CDR3 loop reads CASSLLSHNQPQHF. CDR3 bases: TGTGCCAGCAGTTTATTGAGTCACAATCAGCCCCAGCATTTT.

This clonotype was detected many times. The chain links TRBV5-1 to TRBJ2-7; TRBD2 aligns across 8 bases. Trimming cost V 4 bases and J 2 bases; bases outside gene matches: 5. The CDR3 has 14 residues. Germline V gives CDR1 SGHRS, CDR2 YFSETQ. In DNA form, the CDR3 reads TGCGCCAGCAGCATAGGAGCGGGAGCCTACGAGCAGTACTTC. Amino acid sequence: CASSIGAGAYEQYF.

The chain joins TRBV7-2 to TRBJ2-7, with TRBD2 matching 12 bases. From germline, CDR1 is SGHTA and CDR2 FQGNSA. The CDR3 loop spans 15 amino acids. The junction had 7 bases not matched to a gene; V was cut back by 4 bases and J by 6 bases. The CDR3 region is CASSSTSGRSFEQYF. The CDR3 DNA reads as TGTGCCAGCAGCTCGACTAGCGGGAGATCGTTCGAGCAGTACTTC.

This clonotype was counted at least ten times. The gene calls are TRBV11-2 and TRBJ1-2, with 7 bases lining up with TRBD1. V gave up 4 bases and J gave up 4 bases; unmatched junction bases: 12. The CDR3 totals 16 residues. Per germline, CDR1 SGHAT and CDR2 FQNNGV. CDR3 nucleotide sequence: TGTGCCAGCAGCTCCGGGGAGGGCAGGGGGACCTATGGCTACACCTTC. It yields the protein CASSSGEGRGTYGYTF.

This clonotype was seen repeatedly, ten times or more. CDR3 DNA: TGTGCCACCAGTGATTTGATCTGGGGAATAGCGAACACCGGGGAGCTGTTTTTT. It encodes CATSDLIWGIANTGELFF. The chain couples TRBV24-1 to TRBJ2-2, with D unresolved. The CDR3 is 18 amino acids. Germline V gene data show CDR1 as KGHDR and CDR2 as SFDVKD. The germline V and J ends were trimmed by 0 bases and 0 bases, with 13 bases remaining between them.

The chain recombines TRBV12-3 or TRBV12-4 with TRBJ2-5, with TRBD2 identical over 10 bases. CDR3 length: 15 amino acids. The V and J ends lost 4 bases and 4 bases, in that order; junction bases with no gene match: 6. The CDR3 region is CASSWRAGGGETQYF. The CDR3 DNA sequence: TGTGCCAGCAGTTGGAGAGCGGGAGGGGGAGAGACCCAGTACTTC.

The chain has TRBV30 and TRBJ2-2; D remains ambiguous. CDR3 size: 12 residues. Germline V lookup: CDR1 GTSNPN, CDR2 SVGIG (reference sequence). V was trimmed by 0 bases and J by 9 bases, leaving 8 bases between them. In nucleotides, the CDR3 is TGTGCCTGGAGTGTTACGGGCCGGGAGCTGTTTTTT. Translating it yields CAWSVTGRELFF.

This clonotype was seen ten or more times. The chain combines TRBV7-9 with TRBJ1-1; D not certain. Germline CDR1 SEHNR, CDR2 FQNEAQ (reference sequence). The CDR3 consists of 13 residues. V was clipped by 3 bases and J by 4 bases, with 9 bases between them. This chain's CDR3 is CASSFLEGTEAFF. The CDR3 bases are TGTGCCAGCAGCTTTCTGGAGGGCACTGAAGCTTTCTTT.

This clonotype has more than one count but fewer than ten. V and J are TRBV7-9 and TRBJ2-2; tentative D call: TRBD2 (6 bases). Germline CDR1 SEHNR, CDR2 FQNEAQ (reference sequence). V shed 5 bases and J shed 1 base, with 11 bases lying between them. The CDR3 runs 15 residues. In DNA, the CDR3 is TGTGCCAGCAGCCATGGGACTTTGAACACCGGGGAGCTGTTTTTT. It translates to CASSHGTLNTGELFF.

This clonotype was recorded at least ten times. This chain joins TRBV28 and TRBJ2-6, with 14 nucleotides matching TRBD2. The V gene end was trimmed by 3 bases and the J gene end by 1 base; junction bases not matched to a gene: 11. CDR3 length: 21 amino acids. The germline V gene has CDR1 MDHEN and CDR2 SYDVKM. The CDR3 reads CASSLGSGLAGDPSGANVLTF. The CDR3 DNA reads TGTGCCAGCAGTTTGGGGTCGGGACTAGCGGGAGATCCGTCTGGGGCCAACGTCCTGACTTTC.

Ten or more counts support this clonotype. This chain connects TRBV30 to TRBJ1-1, with D uncertain. Between the trimmed V and J ends, which lost 1 base and 0 bases, there was a span of 6 bases. Germline V CDR1 and CDR2: GTSNPN, SVGIG (reference sequence). The CDR3 has 13 amino acids. The CDR3 is CAWSEGLNTEAFF. CDR3 coding DNA: TGTGCCTGGAGTGAAGGGCTGAACACTGAAGCTTTCTTT.

This clonotype was recorded a few times. The CDR3 DNA sequence: TGTGCCAGCACCTTCGGCCCGGGCACTGAAGCTTTCTTT. This encodes CASTFGPGTEAFF. This chain connects TRBV7-9 to TRBJ1-1; no clear D gene. Looked up from germline, CDR1 is SEHNR and CDR2 is FQNEAQ (reference sequence). V lost 7 bases and J 4 bases, leaving 13 bases between the germline ends. This CDR3 contains 13 residues.

This clonotype has just a few counts. The V gene is TRBV20-1, the J gene TRBJ2-4; D tentatively reads TRBD1 or TRBD2 (5 bases each). CDR3 length: 15 amino acids. The V end lost 1 base, the J end lost 2 bases, and 12 bases lay between the germline ends. Germline-derived CDR1 and CDR2 are DFQATT and SNEGSKA (reference sequence). This chain's CDR3 is CSARGGDLTKNIQYF. The CDR3 DNA reads as TGCAGTGCTAGAGGAGGGGATCTAACCAAAAACATTCAGTACTTC.

This clonotype was recorded at least ten times. The chain recombines TRBV6-1 with TRBJ1-2; no reliable D call. Germline-derived CDR1 and CDR2 are MNHNS and SASEGT. The V end lost 6 bases, the J end lost 2 bases, and 13 bases lay between the germline ends. This CDR3 contains 14 residues. CDR3 protein: CASRIGSLNYGYTF. CDR3 nucleotide sequence: TGTGCCAGCAGGATAGGCAGTCTAAACTATGGCTACACCTTC.

This clonotype was counted many times. V is TRBV14 and J is TRBJ2-7; possibly TRBD2 for D (7 bases). Trimming took 5 bases from V and 11 from J, leaving 19 bases between them. The CDR3 spans 13 residues. Germline CDR1 reads SGHDN; CDR2 reads FVKESK. CDR3 sequence reads: CASSETGGEGEYF. CDR3 nucleotide sequence: TGTGCCAGCAGCGAAACGGGGGGCGAAGGAGAGTACTTC.

This rearrangement joins TRBV6-1 to TRBJ2-5, with D hard to call. The CDR3 is 14 residues long. Deletions cut 1 base from V and 7 bases from J, with 13 bases between. Germline CDR1 reads MNHNS; CDR2 reads SASEGT. The CDR3 DNA reads as TGTGCCAGCAGTGAAGGCGTAGGCCTGGGGACCCAGTACTTC. It codes for CASSEGVGLGTQYF.

This clonotype was seen repeatedly, ten times or more. The rearrangement links TRBV9 to TRBJ2-3; D unresolved. The V end lost 0 bases, the J end lost 5 bases, and 4 bases lay between the germline ends. The CDR3 runs to 12 residues. The germline V gene has CDR1 SGDLS and CDR2 YYNGEE. The CDR3, as DNA: TGTGCCAGCAGCGTAGGCGTAGATACGCAGTATTTT. It is translated as CASSVGVDTQYF.

Ten or more counts support this clonotype. The chain couples TRBV19 to TRBJ2-7, with 10 bases fitting TRBD1. Trimming took 3 bases from V and 5 from J; bases not matched to a gene: 7. This CDR3 is built from 15 residues. Per germline, CDR1 LNHDA and CDR2 SQIVND (reference sequence). CDR3 region: CASSIGTGVQNEQYF. The CDR3, as DNA: TGTGCCAGTAGTATCGGGACAGGGGTTCAGAACGAGCAGTACTTC. Based on the CDR3 plus reference TRBV19 and TRBJ2-7, the full variable domain is DGGITQSPKYLFRKEGQNVTLSCEQNLNHDAMYWYRQDPGQGLRLIYYSQIVNDFQKGDIAEGYSVSREKKESFPLTVTSAQKNPTAFYLCASSIGTGVQNEQYFGPGTRLTVT.

The rearrangement joins TRBV27 to TRBJ2-5; possibly TRBD2 for D (6 bases). This CDR3 spans 13 amino acids. CDR1 MNHEY and CDR2 SMNVEV come from the germline V gene (reference sequence). Trimming shortened V by 6 bases and J by 3 bases, and 11 bases separated the two germline ends. CDR3 coding DNA: TGTGCCAGCAGCACATCTAGCGAAGAGACCCAGTACTTC. The encoded protein is CASSTSSEETQYF.

Many counts were recorded for this clonotype. This chain uses TRBV7-9 with TRBJ1-1; the D is unclear. CDR3 length equals 14 residues. The V gene's germline CDR1 is SEHNR and CDR2 FQNEAQ (reference sequence). The V end was cut by 5 bases, the J end by 4 bases, with 14 bases between. The CDR3 bases are TGTGCCAGCAGCCCAAAAATCGGCGTCACTGAAGCTTTCTTT. Translation gives CASSPKIGVTEAFF.

In its sample, this clonotype was seen many times. This sequence joins TRBV20-1 and TRBJ1-2, with unresolved D. CDR3 length: 15 amino acids. Germline CDR1 is DFQATT and CDR2 is SNEGSKA (reference sequence). The V end was cut by 1 base, the J end by 8 bases, with 20 bases between. CDR3 protein: CSARAPDAGAKGYTF. The CDR3 DNA follows: TGCAGTGCTAGAGCCCCGGACGCAGGTGCGAAGGGCTACACCTTC.

The chain carries TRBV30 and TRBJ2-7, with D perhaps matching TRBD1 (6 bases). This CDR3 contains 11 residues. Trimming took 7 bases from V and 3 from J, leaving 10 bases between them. Germline CDR1 and CDR2: GTSNPN and SVGIG (reference sequence). For the CDR3, the DNA is TGTGCCTTGACAGGCTTCTACGAGCAGTACTTC. Its translation: CALTGFYEQYF.

This clonotype was seen repeatedly, ten times or more. The J gene is TRBJ1-2, the V gene TRBV28; maybe TRBD1 (5 bases). The CDR3 is made up of 14 amino acids. V lost 2 bases and J 4 bases, leaving 11 bases between the germline ends. Germline V gene sequence: CDR1 MDHEN, CDR2 SYDVKM. CDR3 loop: CASSLRGGGYGYTF. The CDR3 nucleotides are TGTGCCAGCAGTTTAAGGGGCGGAGGCTATGGCTACACCTTC.

This clonotype came up many times. The CDR3 here is CASSLKTVTGELFF. The CDR3 nucleotides are TGTGCCAGCAGTTTAAAGACAGTCACCGGGGAGCTGTTTTTT. The chain couples TRBV28 to TRBJ2-2; possible D gene TRBD1, 5 bases. CDR1 is MDHEN and CDR2 is SYDVKM in the germline V gene. V lost 2 bases to trimming and J lost 4 bases, with 8 bases between them. The CDR3 consists of 14 residues.

This clonotype was counted ten times or more. The limits of the CDR3 on the DNA are not certain, so only TCRdb's listed CDR3 is given. The chain couples TRBV12-3 or TRBV12-4 to TRBJ1-2. With termini counted, the CDR3 has 13 amino acids. The CDR3 reads CASSFLAGRGYTF.